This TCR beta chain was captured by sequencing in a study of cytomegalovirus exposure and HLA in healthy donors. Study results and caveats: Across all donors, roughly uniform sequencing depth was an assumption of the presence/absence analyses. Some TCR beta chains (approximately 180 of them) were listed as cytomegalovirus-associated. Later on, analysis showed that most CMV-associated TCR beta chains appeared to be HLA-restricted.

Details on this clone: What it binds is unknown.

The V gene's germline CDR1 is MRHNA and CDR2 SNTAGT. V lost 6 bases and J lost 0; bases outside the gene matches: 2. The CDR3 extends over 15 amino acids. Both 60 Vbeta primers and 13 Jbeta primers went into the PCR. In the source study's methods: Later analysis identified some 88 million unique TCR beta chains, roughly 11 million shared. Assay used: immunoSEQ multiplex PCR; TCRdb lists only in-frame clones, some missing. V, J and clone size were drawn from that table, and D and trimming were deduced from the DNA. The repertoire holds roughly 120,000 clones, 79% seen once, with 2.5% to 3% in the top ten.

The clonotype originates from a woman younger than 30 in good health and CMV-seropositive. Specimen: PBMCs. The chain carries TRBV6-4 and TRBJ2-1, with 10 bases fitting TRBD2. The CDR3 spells CASRRTSGSYNEQFF. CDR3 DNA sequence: TGTGCCAGCAGAAGGACTAGCGGCTCCTACAATGAGCAGTTCTTC.